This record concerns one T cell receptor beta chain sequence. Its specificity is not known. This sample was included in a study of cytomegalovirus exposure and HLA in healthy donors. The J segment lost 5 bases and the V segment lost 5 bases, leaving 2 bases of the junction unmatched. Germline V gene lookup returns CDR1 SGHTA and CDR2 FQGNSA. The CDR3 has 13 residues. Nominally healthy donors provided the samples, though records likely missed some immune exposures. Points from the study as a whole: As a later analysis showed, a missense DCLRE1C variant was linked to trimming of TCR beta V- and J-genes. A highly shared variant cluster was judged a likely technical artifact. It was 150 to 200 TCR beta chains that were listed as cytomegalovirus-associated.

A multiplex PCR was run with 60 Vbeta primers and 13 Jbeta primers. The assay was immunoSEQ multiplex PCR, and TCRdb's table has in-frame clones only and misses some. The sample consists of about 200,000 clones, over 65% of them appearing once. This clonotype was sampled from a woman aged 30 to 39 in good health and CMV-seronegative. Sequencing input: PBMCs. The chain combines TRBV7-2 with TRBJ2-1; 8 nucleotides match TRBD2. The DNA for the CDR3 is TGTGCCAGCAGCAAGCGGGAGAACAATGAGCAGTTCTTC. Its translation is CASSKRENNEQFF.